A selection of T cell receptor beta chains follows, all from one sample in a study of blood T cell repertoires in COVID-19. The assay was immunoSEQ multiplex PCR, and TCRdb's table has in-frame clones only and misses some. Of under 60,000 clones in the sample, approximately 88% are singletons; the top ten hold about three fifths. The sample consisted of peripheral blood. The receptors here all came from a man aged 65-85 years with acute or convalescent COVID-19. Each CDR3 is given with its conserved first and last residue. The order of the fields is clone size, V gene, D gene, J gene, CDR3 DNA, CDR3 protein. A D gene is named only where the DNA matches it firmly. Part of the rows lack a size; the others show once, few, many or a class for expanded clones.

>NA|TRBV5-4|TRBD2|TRBJ2-3
TGTGCCAGCAGCTTGGGACTAGCGGGGAAGAACACAGATACGCAGTATTTT
CASSLGLAGKNTDTQYF
>once|TRBV7-2|NA|TRBJ1-4
TGTGCCAGCAGCTTAACCGGCGACAGAAGGGAAAAACTGTTTTTT
CASSLTGDRREKLFF
>once|TRBV7-2|TRBD2|TRBJ2-7
TGTGCCAGCAGCCAAGGGCGGGGGGGGTACGAGCAGTACTTC
CASSQGRGGYEQYF
>once|TRBV19|TRBD2|TRBJ2-5
TGTGCCAGTAGTACTAGCGGGGGGGAAGAGACCCAGTACTTC
CASSTSGGEETQYF
>NA|TRBV29-1|NA|TRBJ2-2
TGCAGCGGAGGGGGGGGACACCCCACCGGGGAGCTGTTTTTT
CSGGGGHPTGELFF
>NA|TRBV3-1/TRBV3-2|NA|TRBJ1-1
TGTGCCAGCAGCCTGGGACTACCTACCATGAACACTGAAGCTTTCTTT
CASSLGLPTMNTEAFF
>NA|TRBV6-1|NA|TRBJ1-5
TGTGCCAGCAGTGAAGACAGGGCCGATCAGCCCCAGCATTTT
CASSEDRADQPQHF
>NA|TRBV20-1|NA|TRBJ1-2
TGCAGTGCTAGGGTGTCGAGAGGCTACACCTTC
CSARVSRGYTF
>NA|TRBV11-2|TRBD1|TRBJ1-1
TGTGCCAGCAGGAGACAGGGGGCAACTGAAGCTTTCTTT
CASRRQGATEAFF
>NA|TRBV5-4|NA|TRBJ1-1
TGTGCCAGCAGCTTGCCAGGGGTCACGAACACTGAAGCTTTCTTT
CASSLPGVTNTEAFF
>NA|TRBV27|TRBD1|TRBJ2-7
TGTGCCAGCATAGGGACAGGTGGCTACGAGCAGTACTTC
CASIGTGGYEQYF
>few|TRBV4-2|NA|TRBJ2-7
TGTGCCAGCAGCCAAGATGAAGGCGGCTACGAGCAGTACTTC
CASSQDEGGYEQYF
>NA|TRBV4-2|TRBD2|TRBJ2-2
TGTGCCAGCAGCCAACGGGCTAGCGGGAACACCGGGGAGCTGTTTTTT
CASSQRASGNTGELFF
>NA|TRBV27|NA|TRBJ1-2
TGTGCCAGCACCGGTAAGGGGGGCTACACCTTC
CASTGKGGYTF
>NA|TRBV6-1|NA|TRBJ1-4
TGTGCCAGCAGTGAACAGGGGTTGATTGGTGAAAAACTGTTTTTT
CASSEQGLIGEKLFF
>NA|TRBV28|NA|TRBJ1-4
TGTGCCAGCCTATCTATGGGGCAGCCTAATGAAAAACTGTTTTTT
CASLSMGQPNEKLFF
>NA|TRBV18|TRBD2|TRBJ2-3
TGTGCCAGCTCAGCAGGGACTAGCGGGAGGGCCACAGATACGCAGTATTTT
CASSAGTSGRATDTQYF
>once|TRBV19|NA|TRBJ1-1
TGTGCCAGTACCTTGACGGGCGGAGGGTCTGAAGCTTTCTTT
CASTLTGGGSEAFF
>few|TRBV27|NA|TRBJ1-6
TGTGCCAGCTCACAGGGACACTATAATTCACCCCTCCACTTT
CASSQGHYNSPLHF
>NA|TRBV5-1|NA|TRBJ2-1
TGCGCCAGCAGCCACAGGGATACCTACAATGAGCAGTTCTTC
CASSHRDTYNEQFF
>NA|TRBV5-1|TRBD2|TRBJ2-7
TGCGCCAGCAGCTTGGGGTCTAGCGGGGGCTACGAGCAGTACTTC
CASSLGSSGGYEQYF
>NA|TRBV9|TRBD2|TRBJ2-3
TGTGCCAGCAGCGTAGATTTGCGGGGGGCCGATACGCAGTATTTT
CASSVDLRGADTQYF
>NA|TRBV27|NA|TRBJ1-2
TGTGCCAGCAGTTTGGACAGTGACTATGGCTACACCTTC
CASSLDSDYGYTF
>once|TRBV19|NA|TRBJ1-2
TGTGCCAGTAGTAACCCGGACAGAAGCAGCTATGGCTACACCTTC
CASSNPDRSSYGYTF
>NA|TRBV19|NA|TRBJ1-3
TGTGCCAGTAGGATACAGCAGGGGATGAAAACCATATATTTT
CASRIQQGMKTIYF
>NA|TRBV5-8|NA|TRBJ2-1
TGTGCCACCATGAGAGGGCTAGCGGCAAGGGGGGAGCAGTTCTTC
CATMRGLAARGEQFF
>NA|TRBV5-5|NA|TRBJ2-7
TGTGCCAGCAGCTTGGACACCTACGAGCAGTACTTC
CASSLDTYEQYF
>NA|TRBV30|NA|TRBJ1-2
TGTGCCTGTATCCGACGCGGGCCGGGCTACACCTTC
CACIRRGPGYTF
>once|TRBV12-3/TRBV12-4|TRBD1|TRBJ1-2
TGTGCCAGCAGTCCCCGGGACAGCGATGGCTACACCTTC
CASSPRDSDGYTF
>NA|TRBV28|TRBD1|TRBJ2-5
TGTGCCAGCAGGGACAGGGGGACCTACCAAGAGACCCAGTACTTC
CASRDRGTYQETQYF
>NA|TRBV7-2|NA|TRBJ1-1
TGTGCCAGCAGCTTAGCGCGAGGCTTAGCTTTCTTT
CASSLARGLAFF
>NA|TRBV6-2/TRBV6-3|NA|TRBJ2-5
TGTGCCAGCAGTCGCCCTACTAGAAATCAAGAGACCCAGTACTTC
CASSRPTRNQETQYF
>NA|TRBV7-2|TRBD2|TRBJ2-5
TGTGCCAGCAGCTTAGCGATCGGGGGGACTCGAGGGCGGGAGACCCAGTACTTC
CASSLAIGGTRGRETQYF
>NA|TRBV27|TRBD1|TRBJ1-6
TGTGCCAGCAGACTCCCGACAGGGGACCCGAATTCACCCCTCCACTTT
CASRLPTGDPNSPLHF
>NA|TRBV6-2/TRBV6-3|NA|TRBJ2-5
TGTGCCAGCAGCCGACAGGGACTAGAGCCAAAGACCCAGTACTTC
CASSRQGLEPKTQYF
>NA|TRBV19|TRBD1|TRBJ2-7
TGTGCCAGTAGACAGGGGGCAGGTGAGCAGTACTTC
CASRQGAGEQYF
>few|TRBV7-2|TRBD2|TRBJ2-7
TGTGCCAGCAGCCCCCGGACTAGCGTAACCTACGAGCAGTACTTC
CASSPRTSVTYEQYF
>NA|TRBV18|NA|TRBJ1-3
TGTGCCAGCTCACCGGACAGAGTCTCTGGAAACACCATATATTTT
CASSPDRVSGNTIYF
>NA|TRBV4-3|NA|TRBJ1-1
TGCGCCAGCAGCCATTCTGTGGCTTTCTTT
CASSHSVAFF
>few|TRBV7-2|TRBD2|TRBJ2-1
TGTGCCAGCAGCGTCGGACTAGCGGAAAATGAGCAGTTCTTC
CASSVGLAENEQFF
>NA|TRBV9|NA|TRBJ2-4
TGTGCCAGCAGCGTCGACAGGTCCCCCGCCAAAAACATTCAGTACTTC
CASSVDRSPAKNIQYF
>NA|TRBV25-1|TRBD1|TRBJ1-6
TGTGCCAGCAGTGGTTGGGACAGGGAAAATTCACCCCTCCACTTT
CASSGWDRENSPLHF
>once|TRBV2|TRBD2|TRBJ2-5
TGTGCCAGCAGTGAAGCGCTAGCGGACCAAGAGACCCAGTACTTC
CASSEALADQETQYF
>NA|TRBV7-2|TRBD1|TRBJ2-5
TGTGCCAGCACCGAGGGGACAGTTGAGACCCAGTACTTC
CASTEGTVETQYF
>few|TRBV7-2|TRBD2|TRBJ2-7
TGTGCCAGCAGCCGTACTAGCGGGAGAAGTTGGGAGCAGTACTTC
CASSRTSGRSWEQYF
>NA|TRBV9|NA|TRBJ1-3
TGTGCCAGCAGCTCTCTAACCGGGGGAAACACCATATATTTT
CASSSLTGGNTIYF
>NA|TRBV7-2|NA|TRBJ2-5
TGTGCCAGCAGCTTATCTGGGGGCTTAGAGACCCAGTACTTC
CASSLSGGLETQYF
>NA|TRBV27|TRBD1|TRBJ1-1
TGTGCCAGCAGTCCCTGGACAGGGTCGAACACTGAAGCTTTCTTT
CASSPWTGSNTEAFF
>NA|TRBV7-2|TRBD2|TRBJ2-5
TGTGCCAGCAGCTTAGATAGCGGGGACCCAGAGACCCAGTACTTC
CASSLDSGDPETQYF
>NA|TRBV7-9|TRBD2|TRBJ2-1
TGTGCCAGCAGCCCCTGGGGGGGGAGCTCCTACAATGAGCAGTTCTTC
CASSPWGGSSYNEQFF
>NA|TRBV7-8|TRBD1|TRBJ1-2
TGTGCCAGCAGCTCAGGGGACAGGGCTAACTATGGCTACACCTTC
CASSSGDRANYGYTF
>NA|TRBV27|NA|TRBJ1-5
TGTGCCAGCAACCACAGGGAGAATAGCAATCAGCCCCAGCATTTT
CASNHRENSNQPQHF
>NA|TRBV19|TRBD1|TRBJ1-1
TGTGCCAGTAGTATAGGTACCGGGACAGGGGTTAGAAACACTGAAGCTTTCTTT
CASSIGTGTGVRNTEAFF
>NA|TRBV5-8|TRBD1|TRBJ1-2
TGTGCCAGCAGGAACCGGGACAGGGAGTGGTATGGCTACACCTTC
CASRNRDREWYGYTF
>NA|TRBV7-7|NA|TRBJ2-5
TGTGCCAGCAGCTCGCTAGTGGTCGGGGAGACCCAGTACTTC
CASSSLVVGETQYF
>NA|TRBV20-1|NA|TRBJ1-2
TGCAGTGCTAACAGGGACTATGGCTACACCTTC
CSANRDYGYTF
>few|TRBV6-5|TRBD1|TRBJ2-2
TGTGCCATCCCGACAGGGAGGAACACCGGGGAGCTGTTTTTT
CAIPTGRNTGELFF